The sequence of this TCR beta chain was determined in a study of T cells in Graves' hyperthyroidism and ophthalmopathy. Lactation, pregnancy, other autoimmune disease or uncontrolled infection led to exclusion of patients. The blood was taken when hyperthyroidism was first diagnosed, before any ophthalmopathy symptoms showed up. Authors of the study amplified TCR beta CDR3 regions from RNA transcripts. Using the HTBI primer set, a first-round RT-PCR was run on the TCR CDR3. TCRdb used MiXCR to reprocess the multiplex PCR reads, holding one entry per CDR3 protein. This table holds a few hundred thousand distinct CDR3 sequences, approximately 15% found once. Sequencing input: blood. The clonotype comes from a woman aged 18-30 years with Graves' hyperthyroidism that later progressed to Graves' ophthalmopathy.

The CDR3 reads CSARTNYNEQFF. The CDR3, as DNA: TGCAGTGCTAGAACTAATTACAATGAGCAGTTCTTC. The rearrangement links TRBV20-1 to TRBJ2-1, with D unresolved. V lost 2 bases and J lost 4, with 6 bases in between. CDR1 and CDR2 from the germline V gene are DFQATT and SNEGSKA (reference sequence). This CDR3 contains 12 residues.